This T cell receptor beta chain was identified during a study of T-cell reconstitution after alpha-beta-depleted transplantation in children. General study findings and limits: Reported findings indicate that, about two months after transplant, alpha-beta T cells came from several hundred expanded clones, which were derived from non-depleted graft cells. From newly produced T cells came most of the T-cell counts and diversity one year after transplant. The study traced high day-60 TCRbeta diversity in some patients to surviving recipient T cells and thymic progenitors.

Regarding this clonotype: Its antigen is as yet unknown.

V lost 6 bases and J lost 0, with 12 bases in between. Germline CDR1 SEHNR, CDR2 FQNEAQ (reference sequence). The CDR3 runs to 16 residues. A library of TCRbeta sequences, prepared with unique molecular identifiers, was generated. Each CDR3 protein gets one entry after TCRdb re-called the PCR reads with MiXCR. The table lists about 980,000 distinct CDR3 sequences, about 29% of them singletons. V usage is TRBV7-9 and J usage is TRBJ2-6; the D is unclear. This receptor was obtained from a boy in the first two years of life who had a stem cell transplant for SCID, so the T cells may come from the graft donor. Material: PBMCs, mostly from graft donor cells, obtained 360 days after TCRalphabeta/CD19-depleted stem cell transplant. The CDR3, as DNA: TGTGCCAGCAGTAAGACGGGCCCCTCTGGGGCCAACGTCCTGACTTTC. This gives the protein CASSKTGPSGANVLTF.